These 26 T cell receptor beta chains came from one sample sequenced in a study of PD-1 blockade in classical Hodgkin lymphoma. Sequencing used immunoSEQ multiplex PCR; TCRdb keeps in-frame clones, though not all of them. The sample holds some 100,000 clones, roughly 89% seen once. All patients experienced relapse after autologous stem cell transplantation, and brentuximab vedotin exposure was variable. Specimen: peripheral blood mononuclear cells (PBMCs), collected at baseline. The receptor source for this set is a human donor with classical Hodgkin lymphoma.

The chain is built from TRBV7-8 and TRBJ2-1; 9 positions agree with TRBD1. CDR3 size: 15 residues. The junction had 3 bases not matched to a gene; V was cut back by 5 bases and J by 1 base. The germline V gene encodes CDR1 SGHVS and CDR2 FQNEAQ. CDR3 residues: CASSTGQGSYNEQFF. The CDR3 DNA reads as TGTGCCAGCAGCACGGGACAGGGTTCCTACAATGAGCAGTTCTTC.

V gene TRBV2 combines with J gene TRBJ2-3; D unresolved. The CDR3 runs to 12 residues. The V and J ends lost 6 bases and 11 bases respectively, with 15 bases between them. Germline assignment: CDR1 SNHLY and CDR2 FYNNEI. In DNA form, the CDR3 reads TGTGCCAGCAGGGACCCAATAGACGGGCAGTATTTT. It encodes CASRDPIDGQYF.

The rearrangement links TRBV15 to TRBJ2-3; 12 nucleotides align to TRBD1. The CDR3 is 20 residues long. The V and J ends lost 0 bases and 4 bases, in that order; junction bases with no gene match: 14. Germline V gene sequence: CDR1 LNHNV, CDR2 YYDKDF (reference sequence). CDR3 in DNA: TGTGCCACCAGCAGAGAAAAATGGGCCCCGGGACAGGGGGCCTCAGATACGCAGTATTTT. Its translation: CATSREKWAPGQGASDTQYF. Full variable domain (remainder filled in from reference TRBV15 and TRBJ2-3): DAMVIQNPRYQVTQFGKPVTLSCSQTLNHNVMYWYQQKSSQAPKLLFHYYDKDFNNEADTPDNFQSRRPNTSFCFLDIRSPGLGDTAMYLCATSREKWAPGQGASDTQYFGPGTRLTVL.

The chain's CDR3 is CASSYSKQVNYGYTF. As DNA, the CDR3 is TGTGCCAGCAGTTACTCGAAACAGGTTAACTATGGCTACACCTTC. The gene calls are TRBV6-5 and TRBJ1-2, with D possibly TRBD1 on 5 matching bases. Trimming cost V 0 bases and J 1 base, with 9 bases left between them. The CDR3 length is 15 residues. Germline loops: CDR1 MNHEY, CDR2 SVGAGI.

The chain recombines TRBV5-4 with TRBJ1-2; D gene uncertain. V was pared by 0 bases and J by 0 bases, with 9 bases between. Per the germline V gene, CDR1 is SGHNT and CDR2 is YYREEE (reference sequence). This CDR3 comprises 15 residues. In DNA, the CDR3 is TGTGCCAGCAGCTTGGGTATAGAAACTAACTATGGCTACACCTTC. As protein: CASSLGIETNYGYTF.

The chain uses TRBV27 and TRBJ2-3; possibly TRBD1 for D (5 bases). Germline V CDR1 and CDR2: MNHEY, SMNVEV (reference sequence). Trimming removed 5 bases at V and 3 bases at J, with 15 bases between. The CDR3 contains 15 residues. The CDR3 region has the DNA TGTGCCAGCAGTAAGGTCAGGGCAATAACAGATACGCAGTATTTT. Translated, it gives CASSKVRAITDTQYF.

The J gene is TRBJ2-7, the V gene TRBV28; D may match TRBD1 or TRBD2 (5 bases each). The length of the CDR3 is 16 residues. V lost 5 bases and J 4 bases, leaving 21 bases between the germline ends. Germline-derived CDR1 and CDR2 are MDHEN and SYDVKM. For the CDR3, the DNA is TGTGCCAGCAGTCCCCCCTTGGCGAGGGACGAGTACGAGCAGTACTTC. This codes for CASSPPLARDEYEQYF.

The chain links TRBV21-1 to TRBJ2-1. TRBV21-1 is listed as a pseudogene. The CDR3 runs to 15 residues. The CDR3 region has the DNA TGTGCCAGCAGCAAACCCAATCCCTCCACCAATGAGCAGTTCTTC. It specifies CASSKPNPSTNEQFF.

CDR3 nucleotides: TGCAGTGCTAGATCGAACACTGAAGCTTTCTTT. The encoded protein is CSARSNTEAFF. The chain couples TRBV20-1 to TRBJ1-1; D is uncertain. Trimming took off 2 bases at V and 1 base at J, with 2 bases between the two ends. This CDR3 comprises 11 residues. CDR1 is DFQATT, CDR2 SNEGSKA, per germline (reference sequence).

Comments on this clone: One end of the junction varies from germline; a read error may be responsible. The chain joins TRBV7-7 to TRBJ2-3, with D hard to call. Germline-derived CDR1 and CDR2 are SSHAT and FNYEAQ (reference sequence). The CDR3 covers 17 residues. Here the CDR3 reads CASSFSLGGPGTDTQYF. The CDR3 DNA is TGTGCTAGCAGCTTTTCACTTGGCGGCCCGGGCACAGATACGCAGTATTTT.

This clone was seen just once. V usage is TRBV19 and J usage is TRBJ2-2; tentative D call: TRBD2 (5 bases). The CDR3 runs to 14 residues. Germline V CDR1 and CDR2: LNHDA, SQIVND (reference sequence). V dropped 6 bases and J dropped 1 base, with 9 bases sitting between them. In DNA form, the CDR3 reads TGTGCCAGTAGGGACTTCGGGAACACCGGGGAGCTGTTTTTT. The encoded protein is CASRDFGNTGELFF.

V is TRBV6-5 and J is TRBJ2-5; 9 positions match TRBD2. J gave up 4 bases and V 2 bases, and 5 bases lay outside the gene matches. The CDR3 runs to 15 residues. CDR1 and CDR2 from the germline V gene are MNHEY and SVGAGI. The CDR3 nucleotides read TGTGCCAGCAGTTACGGGACTAGCTCTGCAGAGACCCAGTACTTC. This gives the protein CASSYGTSSAETQYF.

V gene TRBV5-1 combines with J gene TRBJ2-3, with D uncertain. This CDR3 has 15 amino acids. V lost 2 bases to trimming and J lost 6 bases, with 16 bases between them. Germline CDR1 reads SGHRS; CDR2 reads YFSETQ. CDR3 bases: TGCGCCAGCAGCTTCGGAACGGCCATTTTGGATACGCAGTATTTT. This sequence encodes CASSFGTAILDTQYF.

The genes are TRBV5-1 and TRBJ1-2; D might be TRBD1 (5 bases). Germline V gives CDR1 SGHRS, CDR2 YFSETQ. V was pared by 0 bases and J by 5 bases, with 5 bases between. The CDR3 has 12 residues. As DNA, the CDR3 is TGCGCCAGCAGCTTGGAGGGGTATGGCTACACCTTC. Its protein is CASSLEGYGYTF.

This chain uses TRBV2 with TRBJ2-1; TRBD2 matches 12 bases. Trimming removed 4 bases from V and 9 bases from J; junction bases left unmatched: 4. This CDR3 region has 14 residues. Germline CDR1 is SNHLY and CDR2 is FYNNEI. The DNA for the CDR3 is TGTGCCAGCAGTGGACTAGCGGGAGTTGGTGAGCAGTTCTTC. Its protein product is CASSGLAGVGEQFF. Based on the CDR3 plus reference TRBV2 and TRBJ2-1, the full variable domain is EPEVTQTPSHQVTQMGQEVILRCVPISNHLYFYWYRQILGQKVEFLVSFYNNEISEKSEIFDDQFSVERPDGSNFTLKIRSTKLEDSAMYFCASSGLAGVGEQFFGPGTRLTVL.

This rearrangement joins TRBV4-2 to TRBJ2-4, with TRBD2 matching over 7 bases. Losses at the gene ends were 0 bases for V and 7 bases for J; bases not matched to a gene: 15. CDR1 and CDR2 from the germline V gene are LGHNA and YNFKEQ. This CDR3 is built from 18 residues. CDR3 bases: TGTGCCAGCAGCCAAGATTGGAGCGGGACCAGCCCGGGGAACATTCAGTACTTC. Protein sequence: CASSQDWSGTSPGNIQYF.

The chain couples TRBV28 to TRBJ1-1; D perhaps matches TRBD1 (6 bases). Between the trimmed V and J ends, which lost 7 bases and 1 base, there was a span of 13 bases. The CDR3 spans 14 residues. Germline CDR1 reads MDHEN; CDR2 reads SYDVKM. For the CDR3, the DNA is TGTGCCAGCAAAAGAGGACAGTGGAACACTGAAGCTTTCTTT. Encoded protein: CASKRGQWNTEAFF.

The chain carries TRBV5-1 and TRBJ2-5; 8 bases line up with TRBD2. Trimming cost V 4 bases and J 5 bases; bases outside gene matches: 10. The CDR3 runs to 15 residues. Germline V gene lookup returns CDR1 SGHRS and CDR2 YFSETQ. The CDR3 DNA reads TGCGCCAGCAGCACAGTAGCGGGGTCGGAGGAGACCCAGTACTTC. This encodes CASSTVAGSEETQYF.

The CDR3, as DNA: TGTGCCAGCTCACCACCGGCGACAGTCTACGAGCAGTACTTC. Translating it yields CASSPPATVYEQYF. V usage is TRBV18 and J usage is TRBJ2-7, with D possibly matching TRBD1 (5 bases). V gave up 0 bases and J gave up 3 bases, with 9 bases separating them. The CDR3 runs to 14 residues. Per the germline V gene, CDR1 is KGHSH and CDR2 is LQKENI. The full variable domain, rest sourced from reference TRBV18 and TRBJ2-7, is NAGVMQNPRHLVRRRGQEARLRCSPMKGHSHVYWYRQLPEEGLKFMVYLQKENIIDESGMPKERFSAEFPKEGPSILRIQQVVRGDSAAYFCASSPPATVYEQYFGPGTRLTVT.

This chain links TRBV5-1 with TRBJ2-5; TRBD2 matches at 9 bases. The CDR3 has 14 amino acids. Germline trimming cut 3 bases from V and 6 bases from J; bases unmatched to any gene: 6. Germline V CDR1 and CDR2: SGHRS, YFSETQ. The CDR3 sequence is CASSSGTSTQTQYF. The CDR3 region has the DNA TGCGCCAGCAGCTCCGGGACTAGCACCCAGACCCAGTACTTC.

The chain couples TRBV9 to TRBJ1-5; TRBD1 might be the D (6 bases). Trimming shortened V by 0 bases and J by 4 bases, and 14 bases separated the two germline ends. Germline V gene sequence: CDR1 SGDLS, CDR2 YYNGEE. This CDR3 has 16 residues. The CDR3 region has the DNA TGTGCCAGCAGCGTAGGTTCCGGGGGCAATAATCAGCCCCAGCATTTT. Its protein product is CASSVGSGGNNQPQHF.

The chain uses TRBV29-1 and TRBJ1-1, with D perhaps matching TRBD1 (6 bases). Looked up from germline, CDR1 is SQVTM and CDR2 is ANQGSEA. Trimming removed 4 bases from V and 6 bases from J, with 18 bases in between. The CDR3 consists of 14 residues. CDR3 region: CSVVEGGRRSEAFF. The CDR3 nucleotides are TGCAGCGTTGTGGAAGGGGGGCGGAGGTCTGAAGCTTTCTTT.

The chain recombines TRBV27 with TRBJ2-7, with D unclear. With 3 bases removed from V and 4 bases from J, the gap between germline ends came to 10 bases. Germline assignment: CDR1 MNHEY and CDR2 SMNVEV (reference sequence). The CDR3 consists of 13 residues. DNA of the CDR3: TGTGCCAGCAGTTTGGCAGAGAGTTACGAGCAGTACTTC. Amino acid sequence: CASSLAESYEQYF.

The chain is built from TRBV27 and TRBJ2-7; TRBD2 matches at 7 bases. The junction had 10 bases not matched to a gene; V was cut back by 4 bases and J by 7 bases. Germline CDR1 MNHEY, CDR2 SMNVEV (reference sequence). This CDR3 has 14 amino acids. The CDR3 is CASSSQAGPGEQYF. The CDR3 nucleotides read TGTGCCAGCAGTTCCCAAGCGGGACCGGGTGAGCAGTACTTC.

The V call is TRBV19, the J call TRBJ2-7; 8 bases are a match to TRBD1. This CDR3 is 14 amino acids long. In germline, CDR1 is LNHDA, CDR2 SQIVND (reference sequence). V gave up 4 bases and J gave up 2 bases; unmatched junction bases: 4. The DNA for the CDR3 is TGTGCCAGTAGTAGCCAGGGGGCTACCTACGAGCAGTACTTC. It specifies CASSSQGATYEQYF.

The rearrangement uses TRBV4-1 and TRBJ2-7; D gene ambiguous. Germline-derived CDR1 and CDR2 are MGHRA and YSYEKL. Trimming left V 1 base short and J 5 bases short, with 12 bases between. This CDR3 spans 14 amino acids. The CDR3 is CASSQGPERNEQYF. The CDR3 coding sequence is TGCGCCAGCAGCCAAGGGCCGGAGAGGAACGAGCAGTACTTC.